This TCR beta chain is from a study of human CD8 memory T cell subsets. Germline-derived CDR1 and CDR2 are DFQATT and SNEGSKA (reference sequence). The CDR3 totals 15 residues. Among CD8+ T cells, TPEX were CCR7+ PD-1+ TIGIT+ early memory cells with exhausted-like traits. Libraries targeted TCR beta using 5' RACE with UMIs. From the 5' RACE reads, TCRdb lists one entry per CDR3 protein and no DNA. This sample's clone table lists around 6,000 distinct CDR3 sequences. V and J are TRBV20-1 and TRBJ2-1; TCRdb's D call, TRBD2, is unchecked because there is no DNA. The TCR was taken from a human donor in good health. The sample consisted of CD8+ T cells from PBMCs. CDR3 loop: CSASLERDFNNEQFF.